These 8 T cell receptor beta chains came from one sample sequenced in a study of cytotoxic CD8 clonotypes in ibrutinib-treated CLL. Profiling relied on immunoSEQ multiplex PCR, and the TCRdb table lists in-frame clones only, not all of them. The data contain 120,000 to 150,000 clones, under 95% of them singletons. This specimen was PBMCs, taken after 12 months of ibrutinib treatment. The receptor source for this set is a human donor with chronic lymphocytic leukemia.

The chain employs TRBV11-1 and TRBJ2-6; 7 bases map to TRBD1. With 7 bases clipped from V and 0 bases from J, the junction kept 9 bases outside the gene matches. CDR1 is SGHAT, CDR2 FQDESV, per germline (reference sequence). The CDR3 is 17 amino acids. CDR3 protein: CASNARGKSSGANVLTF. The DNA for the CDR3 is TGTGCCAGCAACGCCAGGGGGAAGAGCTCTGGGGCCAACGTCCTGACTTTC. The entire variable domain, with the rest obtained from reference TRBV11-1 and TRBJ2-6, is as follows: EAEVAQSPRYKITEKSQAVAFWCDPISGHATLYWYRQILGQGPELLVQFQDESVVDDSQLPKDRFSAERLKGVDSTLKIQPAELGDSAMYLCASNARGKSSGANVLTFGAGSRLTVL.

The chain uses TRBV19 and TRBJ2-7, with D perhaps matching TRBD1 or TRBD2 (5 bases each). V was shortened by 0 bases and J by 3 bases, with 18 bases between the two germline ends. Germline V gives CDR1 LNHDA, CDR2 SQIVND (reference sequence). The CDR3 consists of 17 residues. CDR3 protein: CASSIDQSGTEDYEQYF. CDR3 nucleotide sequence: TGTGCCAGTAGTATAGATCAGTCGGGGACCGAAGACTACGAGCAGTACTTC.

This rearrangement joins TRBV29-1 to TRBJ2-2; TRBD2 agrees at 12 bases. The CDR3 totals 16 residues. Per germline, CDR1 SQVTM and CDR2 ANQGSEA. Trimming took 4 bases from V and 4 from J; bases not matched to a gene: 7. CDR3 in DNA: TGCAGCGTTGGACTAGCGGGAGAGAGGGGCACCGGGGAGCTGTTTTTT. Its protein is CSVGLAGERGTGELFF.

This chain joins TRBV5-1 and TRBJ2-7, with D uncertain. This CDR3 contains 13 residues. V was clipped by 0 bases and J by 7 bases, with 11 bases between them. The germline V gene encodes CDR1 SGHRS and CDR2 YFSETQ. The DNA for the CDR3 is TGCGCCAGCAGCTTGGAAGGAGAGTATGAGCAGTACTTC. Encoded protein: CASSLEGEYEQYF. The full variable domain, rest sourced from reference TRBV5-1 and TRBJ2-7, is KAGVTQTPRYLIKTRGQQVTLSCSPISGHRSVSWYQQTPGQGLQFLFEYFSETQRNKGNFPGRFSGRQFSNSRSEMNVSTLELGDSALYLCASSLEGEYEQYFGPGTRLTVT.

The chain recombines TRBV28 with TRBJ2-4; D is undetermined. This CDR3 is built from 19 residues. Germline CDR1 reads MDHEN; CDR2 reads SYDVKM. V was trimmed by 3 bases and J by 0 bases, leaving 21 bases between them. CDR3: CASSFKARSIGKAKNIQYF. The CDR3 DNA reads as TGTGCCAGCAGTTTTAAGGCTCGTTCAATCGGCAAAGCCAAAAACATTCAGTACTTC.

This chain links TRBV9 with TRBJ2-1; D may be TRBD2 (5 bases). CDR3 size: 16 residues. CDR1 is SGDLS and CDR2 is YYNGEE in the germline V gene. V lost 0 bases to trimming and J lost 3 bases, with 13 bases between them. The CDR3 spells CASSVAPAGLYNEQFF. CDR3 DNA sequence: TGTGCCAGCAGCGTAGCTCCGGCGGGCCTCTACAATGAGCAGTTCTTC.

The DNA of the CDR3 is TGCGCCAGCAGCCAAGATGTGGCGGGAGACTACAATGAGCAGTTCTTC. Encoded protein: CASSQDVAGDYNEQFF. J is TRBJ2-1 and V is TRBV4-3, with 7 positions matching TRBD2. The V and J ends lost 0 bases and 3 bases, in that order; junction bases with no gene match: 5. This CDR3 spans 16 amino acids. Germline-derived CDR1 and CDR2 are LGHNA and YSLEER.

The CDR3: CASSPRKGGYTF. DNA of the CDR3: TGTGCCAGCAGCCCCAGGAAGGGCGGCTACACCTTC. V gene TRBV11-3 combines with J gene TRBJ1-2, with D unresolved. Trimming took 5 bases from V and 8 from J, leaving 12 bases between them. Looked up from germline, CDR1 is SGHNT and CDR2 is YENEEA. The CDR3 has 12 amino acids.